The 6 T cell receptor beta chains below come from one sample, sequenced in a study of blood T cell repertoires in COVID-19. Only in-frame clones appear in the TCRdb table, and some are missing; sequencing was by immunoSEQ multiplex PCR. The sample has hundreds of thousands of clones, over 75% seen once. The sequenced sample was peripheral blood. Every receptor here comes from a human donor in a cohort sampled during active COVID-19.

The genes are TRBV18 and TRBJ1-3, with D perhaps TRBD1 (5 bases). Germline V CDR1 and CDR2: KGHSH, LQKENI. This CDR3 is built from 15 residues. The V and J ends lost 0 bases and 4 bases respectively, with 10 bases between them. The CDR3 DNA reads TGTGCCAGCTCACCACCTTCAGGGCCAGGAAACACCATATATTTT. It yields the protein CASSPPSGPGNTIYF.

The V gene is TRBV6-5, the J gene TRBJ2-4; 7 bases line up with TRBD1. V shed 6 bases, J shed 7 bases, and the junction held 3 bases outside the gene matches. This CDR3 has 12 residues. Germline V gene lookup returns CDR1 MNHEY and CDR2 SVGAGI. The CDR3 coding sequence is TGTGCCAGCAGAGGACAGGAGAACATTCAGTACTTC. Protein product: CASRGQENIQYF.

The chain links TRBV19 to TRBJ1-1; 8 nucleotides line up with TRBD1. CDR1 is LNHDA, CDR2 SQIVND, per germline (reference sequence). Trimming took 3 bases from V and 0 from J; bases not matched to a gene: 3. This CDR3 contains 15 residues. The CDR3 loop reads CASSMRGQVNTEAFF. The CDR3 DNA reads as TGTGCCAGTAGTATGAGGGGACAGGTGAACACTGAAGCTTTCTTT.

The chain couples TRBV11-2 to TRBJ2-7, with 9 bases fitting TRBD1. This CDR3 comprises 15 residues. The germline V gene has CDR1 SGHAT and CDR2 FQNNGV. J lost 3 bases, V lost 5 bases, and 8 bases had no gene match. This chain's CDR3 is CASSGRDRENYEQYF. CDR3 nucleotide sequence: TGTGCCAGCAGCGGCCGGGACAGGGAGAACTACGAGCAGTACTTC.

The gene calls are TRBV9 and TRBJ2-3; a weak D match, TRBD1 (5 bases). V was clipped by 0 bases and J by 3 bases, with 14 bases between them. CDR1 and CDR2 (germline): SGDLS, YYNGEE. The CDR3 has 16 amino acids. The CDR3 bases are TGTGCCAGCAGCGTAGGAAGGGGCGCTGGGACAGATACGCAGTATTTT. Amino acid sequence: CASSVGRGAGTDTQYF.

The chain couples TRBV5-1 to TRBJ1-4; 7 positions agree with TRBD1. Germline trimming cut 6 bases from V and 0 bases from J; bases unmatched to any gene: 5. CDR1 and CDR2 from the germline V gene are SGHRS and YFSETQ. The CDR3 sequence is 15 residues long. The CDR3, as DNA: TGCGCCAGCAACGGGACAGCTGCAACTAATGAAAAACTGTTTTTT. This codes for CASNGTAATNEKLFF.